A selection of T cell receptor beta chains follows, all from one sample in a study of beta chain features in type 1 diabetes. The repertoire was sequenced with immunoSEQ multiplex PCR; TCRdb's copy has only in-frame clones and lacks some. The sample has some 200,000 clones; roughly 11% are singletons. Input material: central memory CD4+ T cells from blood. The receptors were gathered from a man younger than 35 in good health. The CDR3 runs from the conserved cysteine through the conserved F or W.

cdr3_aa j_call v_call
CASSKRDRDREYEQYF TRBJ2-7 TRBV21-1
CAWIRATPYNEQFF TRBJ2-1 TRBV30
CASSLNGEGNYGYTF TRBJ1-2 TRBV7-3
CAISAKLTEAFF TRBJ1-1 TRBV10-3
CASSQGLAPSYNEQFF TRBJ2-1 TRBV14
CASTFYGDSPLHF TRBJ1-6 TRBV7-9
CSVVLQVSYEQYF . TRBV29-1
CSGGLAGDTDTQYF TRBJ2-3 TRBV29-1
CASSQGGRVTQYF TRBJ2-5 TRBV27
CASKLAGGDKNIQYF TRBJ2-4 TRBV5-1
CSVTRAGGIGYGYTF TRBJ1-2 TRBV29-1
CASGLTGNYNEQFF TRBJ2-1 TRBV28
CATSRGYESGELFF TRBJ2-2 TRBV15
CASSLDLGTSGFF TRBJ2-1 TRBV11-2
CASSLRRYNNEQFF TRBJ2-1 TRBV7-2
CASSLEREETQYF TRBJ2-5 TRBV7-2
CASSQGGSQYF TRBJ2-5 TRBV14
CASSLAGSRFYGYTF TRBJ1-2 TRBV5-4